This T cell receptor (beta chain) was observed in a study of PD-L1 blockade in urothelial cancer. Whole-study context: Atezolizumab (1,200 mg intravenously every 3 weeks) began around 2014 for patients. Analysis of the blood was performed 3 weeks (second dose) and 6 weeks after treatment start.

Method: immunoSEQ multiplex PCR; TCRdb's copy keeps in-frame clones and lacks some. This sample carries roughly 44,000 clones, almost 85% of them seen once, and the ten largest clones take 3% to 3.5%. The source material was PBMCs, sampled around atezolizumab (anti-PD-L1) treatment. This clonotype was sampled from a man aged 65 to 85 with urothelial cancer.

DNA of the CDR3: TGCGCCAGCAGCCTAAATCGAGGGGAGACCCAGTACTTC. Translated: CASSLNRGETQYF. The chain joins TRBV4-1 to TRBJ2-5; a weak D match, TRBD2 (5 bases). V lost 4 bases to trimming and J lost 5 bases, with 11 bases between them. The CDR3 runs 13 residues. Germline V gene data show CDR1 as MGHRA and CDR2 as YSYEKL.